What follows are 13 T cell receptor beta chains derived from one specimen sequenced in a study of breast tumors, draining lymph nodes, adjacent tissues. The lymph nodes were axillary draining lymph nodes from breast cancer patients. TCRdb re-analysed the multiplex PCR reads in MiXCR, keeping a single row per CDR3 protein. The sample contains some 150,000 distinct CDR3 sequences, around 20% of which appear only once. The source material was axillary lymph node tissue. Receptors originate from a female donor with breast cancer. Some clones in this sample may be carry-over from other donors' samples.

This chain links TRBV28 with TRBJ1-6; 10 bases agree with TRBD1. Germline V gives CDR1 MDHEN, CDR2 SYDVKM. This CDR3 is built from 16 residues. The ends lost 5 bases at V and 9 bases at J; junction bases unmatched: 10. CDR3 bases: TGTGCCAGCAGTCCCTCCGGCGGGACAGGGGCTTCACCCCTCCACTTT. This gives the protein CASSPSGGTGASPLHF.

This clonotype was detected many times. This chain connects TRBV27 to TRBJ1-6; a weak D match, TRBD1 (5 bases). V lost 2 bases, J lost 0 bases, and 5 bases lay in between. Germline CDR1 MNHEY, CDR2 SMNVEV (reference sequence). The CDR3 is made up of 15 amino acids. Written as DNA, the CDR3 is TGTGCCAGCAGTTTACAGGGCTCCTATAATTCACCCCTCCACTTT. Translated, it gives CASSLQGSYNSPLHF.

This clonotype was picked up many times. This chain connects TRBV30 to TRBJ2-1; TRBD2 might be the D (5 bases). Germline values: CDR1 GTSNPN, CDR2 SVGIG (reference sequence). V dropped 7 bases and J dropped 5 bases, with 12 bases sitting between them. The CDR3 sequence is 12 residues long. In nucleotides, the CDR3 is TGTGCCTTAACTCAGACTAACAATGAGCAGTTCTTC. Translation: CALTQTNNEQFF. Combining the CDR3 with reference TRBV30 and TRBJ2-1 gives the whole variable domain SQTIHQWPATLVQPVGSPLSLECTVEGTSNPNLYWYRQAAGRGLQLLFYSVGIGQISSEVPQNLSASRPQDRQFILSSKKLLLSDSGFYLCALTQTNNEQFFGPGTRLTVL.

This clonotype was detected ten times or more. The CDR3 nucleotides read TGTGCCAGCAGCCAAGCCGCGACTAGCGGGAGCCGCGAGCAGTACTTC. Its protein is CASSQAATSGSREQYF. V and J are TRBV4-2 and TRBJ2-7, with 12 nucleotides matching TRBD2. The CDR3 is 16 amino acids. Germline CDR1 LGHNA, CDR2 YNFKEQ. J gave up 6 bases and V 1 base, and 7 bases lay outside the gene matches.

This clonotype has ten or more counts. V gene TRBV5-8 combines with J gene TRBJ2-2, with unresolved D. Trimming took 5 bases from V and 6 from J, leaving 8 bases between them. This CDR3 contains 12 residues. Germline assignment: CDR1 SGHTS and CDR2 YDEGEE. In nucleotides, the CDR3 is TGTGCCAGCAGGTCGGCACCCGGGGAGCTGTTTTTT. It codes for CASRSAPGELFF.

This clonotype occurred many times. The chain has TRBV5-4 and TRBJ2-7; D remains ambiguous. Germline loops: CDR1 SGHNT, CDR2 YYREEE (reference sequence). V was pared by 0 bases and J by 9 bases, with 10 bases between. The CDR3 sequence is 12 residues long. This CDR3 reads CASSLGARGQYF. The CDR3 bases are TGTGCCAGCAGCTTGGGGGCGAGAGGGCAGTACTTC. The complete variable domain, with remaining parts taken from reference TRBV5-4 and TRBJ2-7, reads ETGVTQSPTHLIKTRGQQVTLRCSSQSGHNTVSWYQQALGQGPQFIFQYYREEENGRGNFPPRFSGLQFPNYSSELNVNALELDDSALYLCASSLGARGQYFGPGTRLTVT.

This clonotype was found many times. This chain links TRBV20-1 with TRBJ2-7; D possibly matches TRBD1 or TRBD2 (5 bases each). Germline V gene lookup returns CDR1 DFQATT and CDR2 SNEGSKA (reference sequence). V was clipped by 1 base and J by 2 bases, with 9 bases between them. The CDR3 covers 13 residues. The DNA of the CDR3 is TGCAGTGCTAGAGTGGTGGGGGCCTACGAGCAGTACTTC. Protein sequence: CSARVVGAYEQYF.

In its sample, this clonotype was seen a few times. A much larger clone lies a single base off, so this may be a read error. The chain combines TRBV20-1 with TRBJ2-3; D is ambiguous. Trimming left V 3 bases short and J 4 bases short, with 5 bases between. The CDR3 covers 11 residues. Looked up from germline, CDR1 is DFQATT and CDR2 is SNEGSKA (reference sequence). CDR3 in amino acids: CSASAADTQYF. In DNA form, the CDR3 reads TGCAGTGCTAGCGCGGCAGATACGCAGTATTTT.

This clonotype was detected many times. The gene calls are TRBV5-1 and TRBJ2-3, with D uncertain. The CDR3 is 14 amino acids. Between the trimmed V and J ends, which lost 0 bases and 5 bases, there was a span of 10 bases. Germline CDR1 and CDR2: SGHRS and YFSETQ. The CDR3 DNA follows: TGCGCCAGCAGCTTGGCCTCAGTGGGAGATACGCAGTATTTT. This codes for CASSLASVGDTQYF.

Points on this clonotype: A much larger clonotype is one base distant, so this may be a read error. The V call is TRBV20-1, the J call TRBJ2-1, with D possibly matching TRBD2 (5 bases). This CDR3 comprises 16 residues. Germline V lookup: CDR1 DFQATT, CDR2 SNEGSKA (reference sequence). The V end lost 2 bases, the J end lost 9 bases, and 23 bases lay between the germline ends. CDR3 amino acids: CSARPRSVGVESEQFF. The CDR3 DNA is TGCAGTGCTAGACCCCGGTCAGTGGGAGTAGAGAGTGAGCAGTTCTTC.

This clonotype showed up many times. This chain joins TRBV20-1 and TRBJ2-3; TRBD2 matches 7 bases. The germline V gene has CDR1 DFQATT and CDR2 SNEGSKA (reference sequence). This CDR3 contains 12 residues. V lost 5 bases, J lost 2 bases, and 1 base stayed unmatched. The CDR3 sequence: CSAGGDTDTQYF. CDR3 nucleotide sequence: TGCAGTGCTGGGGGGGACACAGATACGCAGTATTTT.

This clonotype was picked up many times. CDR3 DNA sequence: TGTGCCAGCAGTTCGGGTGGGGAGACCCAGTACTTC. Amino acids: CASSSGGETQYF. J is TRBJ2-5 and V is TRBV28; no definite D call. The CDR3 runs 12 residues. The V and J ends lost 4 bases and 5 bases respectively, with 8 bases between them. Germline CDR1 and CDR2: MDHEN and SYDVKM.

This clonotype was counted at least ten times. The V call is TRBV29-1, the J call TRBJ1-2, with 10 bases lining up with TRBD1. J lost 4 bases, V lost 3 bases, and 2 bases had no gene match. The CDR3 contains 13 residues. Germline CDR1 reads SQVTM; CDR2 reads ANQGSEA. For the CDR3, the DNA is TGCAGCGTTGAGGGGACAGGGGCCTATGGCTACACCTTC. This translates into CSVEGTGAYGYTF.